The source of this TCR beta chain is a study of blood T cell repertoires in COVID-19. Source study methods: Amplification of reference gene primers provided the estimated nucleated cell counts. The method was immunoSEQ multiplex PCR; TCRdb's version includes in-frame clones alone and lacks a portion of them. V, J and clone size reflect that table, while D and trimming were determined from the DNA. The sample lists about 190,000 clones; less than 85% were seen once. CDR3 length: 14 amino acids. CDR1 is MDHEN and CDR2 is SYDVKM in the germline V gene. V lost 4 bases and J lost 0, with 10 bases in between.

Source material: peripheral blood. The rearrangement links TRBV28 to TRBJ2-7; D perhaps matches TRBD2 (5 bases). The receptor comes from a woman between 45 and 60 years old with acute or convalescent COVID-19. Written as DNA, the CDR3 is TGTGCCAGCAGTTCACCCGGGATCTCCTACGAGCAGTACTTC. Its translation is CASSSPGISYEQYF.